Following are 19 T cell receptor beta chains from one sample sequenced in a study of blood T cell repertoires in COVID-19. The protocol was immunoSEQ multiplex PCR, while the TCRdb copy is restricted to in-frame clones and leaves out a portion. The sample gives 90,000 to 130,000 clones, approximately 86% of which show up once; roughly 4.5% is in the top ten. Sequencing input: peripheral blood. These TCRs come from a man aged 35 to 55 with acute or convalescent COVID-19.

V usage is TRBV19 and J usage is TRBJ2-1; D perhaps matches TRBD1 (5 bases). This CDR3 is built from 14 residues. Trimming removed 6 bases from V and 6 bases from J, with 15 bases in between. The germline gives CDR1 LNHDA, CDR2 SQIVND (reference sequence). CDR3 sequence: CASSDRRLGNEQFF. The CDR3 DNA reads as TGTGCCAGTAGCGACAGACGTTTGGGCAATGAGCAGTTCTTC.

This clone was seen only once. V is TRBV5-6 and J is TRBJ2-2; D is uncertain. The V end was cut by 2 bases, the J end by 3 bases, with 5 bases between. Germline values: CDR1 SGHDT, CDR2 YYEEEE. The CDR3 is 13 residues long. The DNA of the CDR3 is TGTGCCAGCAGCTTCGGTTACACCGGGGAGCTGTTTTTT. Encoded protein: CASSFGYTGELFF.

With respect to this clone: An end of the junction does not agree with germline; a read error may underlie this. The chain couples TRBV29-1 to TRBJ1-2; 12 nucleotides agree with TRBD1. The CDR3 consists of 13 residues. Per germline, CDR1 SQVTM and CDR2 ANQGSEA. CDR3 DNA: TGCAGCGTGGGGACAGGGGGCTACTACGGCTACACCTTC. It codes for CSVGTGGYYGYTF.

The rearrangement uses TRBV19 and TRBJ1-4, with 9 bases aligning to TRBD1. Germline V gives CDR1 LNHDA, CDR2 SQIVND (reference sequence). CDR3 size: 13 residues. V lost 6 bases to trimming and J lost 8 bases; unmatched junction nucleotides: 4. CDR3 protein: CASRGQGKEKLFF. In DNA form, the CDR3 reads TGTGCCAGTAGAGGACAGGGGAAGGAAAAACTGTTTTTT.

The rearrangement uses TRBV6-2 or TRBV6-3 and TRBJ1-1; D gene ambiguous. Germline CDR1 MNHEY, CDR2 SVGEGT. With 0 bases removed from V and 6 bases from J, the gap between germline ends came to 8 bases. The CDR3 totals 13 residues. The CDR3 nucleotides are TGTGCCAGCAGTTACTCGGTGGCAGCTGAAGCTTTCTTT. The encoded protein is CASSYSVAAEAFF.

This CDR3 is CASSLGSVVNQPQHF. The CDR3 coding sequence is TGTGCCAGCAGCTTAGGTTCCGTCGTCAATCAGCCCCAGCATTTT. The chain is built from TRBV7-2 and TRBJ1-5; D gene unclear. Trimming pared 1 base from V and 3 bases from J, leaving 10 bases between. The germline V gene encodes CDR1 SGHTA and CDR2 FQGNSA. The CDR3 has 15 amino acids. The complete variable domain, with remaining parts taken from reference TRBV7-2 and TRBJ1-5, reads GAGVSQSPSNKVTEKGKDVELRCDPISGHTALYWYRQSLGQGLEFLIYFQGNSAPDKSGLPSDRFSAERTGGSVSTLTIQRTQQEDSAVYLCASSLGSVVNQPQHFGDGTRLSIL.

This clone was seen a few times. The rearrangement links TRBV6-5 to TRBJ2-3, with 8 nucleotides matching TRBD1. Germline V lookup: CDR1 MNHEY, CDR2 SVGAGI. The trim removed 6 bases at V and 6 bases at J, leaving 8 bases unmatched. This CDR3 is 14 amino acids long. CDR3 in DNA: TGTGCCAGCAGAGGGGCAGGGGGCGTGGATACGCAGTATTTT. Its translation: CASRGAGGVDTQYF.

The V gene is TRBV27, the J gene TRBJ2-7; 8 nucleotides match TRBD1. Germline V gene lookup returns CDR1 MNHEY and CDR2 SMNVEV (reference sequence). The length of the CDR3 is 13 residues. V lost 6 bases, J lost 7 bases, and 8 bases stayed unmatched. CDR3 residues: CASSQDRGGEQYF. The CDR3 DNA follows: TGTGCCAGCAGCCAAGACAGGGGAGGTGAGCAGTACTTC.

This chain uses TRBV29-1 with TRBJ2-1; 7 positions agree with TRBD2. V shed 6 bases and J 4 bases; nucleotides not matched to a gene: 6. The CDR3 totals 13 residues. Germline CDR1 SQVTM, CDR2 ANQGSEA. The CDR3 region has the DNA TGCAGCGTCTCGTGGACTAGTTACAATGAGCAGTTCTTC. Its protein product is CSVSWTSYNEQFF.

The CDR3 nucleotides read TGTGCCAGCAGCTCAGGAGGACAGTACACTGAAGCTTTCTTT. Its translation: CASSSGGQYTEAFF. This chain joins TRBV7-2 and TRBJ1-1; D might be TRBD1 (6 bases). Trimming took 4 bases from V and 3 from J, leaving 12 bases between them. CDR1 is SGHTA and CDR2 is FQGNSA in the germline V gene. The CDR3 length is 14 residues.

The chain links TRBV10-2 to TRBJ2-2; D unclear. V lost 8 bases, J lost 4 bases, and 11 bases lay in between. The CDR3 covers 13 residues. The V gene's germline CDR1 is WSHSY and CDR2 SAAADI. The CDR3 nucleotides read TGCGCCAGCCGCGGCCCTGGCACCGGGGAGCTGTTTTTT. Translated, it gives CASRGPGTGELFF.

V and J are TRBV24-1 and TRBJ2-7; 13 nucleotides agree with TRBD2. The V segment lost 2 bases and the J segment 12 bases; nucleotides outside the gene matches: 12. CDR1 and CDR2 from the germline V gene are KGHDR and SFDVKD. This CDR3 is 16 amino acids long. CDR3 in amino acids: CATSDSGLAGFHRMYF. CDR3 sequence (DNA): TGTGCCACCAGTGATTCGGGACTAGCGGGATTCCATCGAATGTACTTC.

The CDR3 nucleotides read TGTGCCAGTAGCAGGACAGGGTGGTACAATGAGCAGTTCTTC. Translated, it gives CASSRTGWYNEQFF. The V gene is TRBV19, the J gene TRBJ2-1, with 8 nucleotides matching TRBD1. V dropped 6 bases and J dropped 4; count of bases not matched to a gene: 5. Germline V gives CDR1 LNHDA, CDR2 SQIVND (reference sequence). CDR3 length: 14 amino acids. Filled out from reference TRBV19 and TRBJ2-1, the complete variable domain reads DGGITQSPKYLFRKEGQNVTLSCEQNLNHDAMYWYRQDPGQGLRLIYYSQIVNDFQKGDIAEGYSVSREKKESFPLTVTSAQKNPTAFYLCASSRTGWYNEQFFGPGTRLTVL.

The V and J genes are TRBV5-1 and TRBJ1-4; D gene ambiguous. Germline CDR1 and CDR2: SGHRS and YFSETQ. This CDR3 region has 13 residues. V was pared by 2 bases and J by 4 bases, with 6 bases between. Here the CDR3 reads CASSFRNNEKLFF. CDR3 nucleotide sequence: TGCGCCAGCAGCTTCAGGAATAATGAAAAACTGTTTTTT.

The CDR3 here is CASSTDRASYEQYF. The CDR3 DNA sequence: TGTGCCAGTAGTACTGACAGGGCCTCCTACGAGCAGTACTTC. The chain recombines TRBV19 with TRBJ2-7; 7 bases line up with TRBD1. With 4 bases clipped from V and 0 bases from J, the junction kept 3 bases outside the gene matches. CDR1 and CDR2 from the germline V gene are LNHDA and SQIVND (reference sequence). The CDR3 spans 14 residues.

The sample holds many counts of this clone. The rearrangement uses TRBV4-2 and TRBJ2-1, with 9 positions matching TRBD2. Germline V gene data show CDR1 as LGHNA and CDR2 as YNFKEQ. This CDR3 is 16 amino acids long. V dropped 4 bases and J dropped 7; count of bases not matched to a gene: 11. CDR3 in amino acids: CASSPRTSDRGNEQFF. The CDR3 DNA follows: TGTGCCAGCAGCCCTCGGACTAGCGATCGAGGGAATGAGCAGTTCTTC.

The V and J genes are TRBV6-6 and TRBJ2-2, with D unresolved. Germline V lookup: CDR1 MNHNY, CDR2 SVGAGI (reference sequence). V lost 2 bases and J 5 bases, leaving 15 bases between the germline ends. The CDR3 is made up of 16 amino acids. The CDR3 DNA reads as TGTGCCAGCAGTTACATCCGAAGTCTAGAAACCGGGGAGCTGTTTTTT. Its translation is CASSYIRSLETGELFF.

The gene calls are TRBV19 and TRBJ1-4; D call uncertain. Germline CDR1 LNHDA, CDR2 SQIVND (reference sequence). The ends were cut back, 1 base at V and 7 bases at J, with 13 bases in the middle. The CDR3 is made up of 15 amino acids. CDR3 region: CASSIGGSLREKLFF. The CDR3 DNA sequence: TGTGCCAGTAGTATAGGCGGCAGCCTTCGTGAAAAACTGTTTTTT.

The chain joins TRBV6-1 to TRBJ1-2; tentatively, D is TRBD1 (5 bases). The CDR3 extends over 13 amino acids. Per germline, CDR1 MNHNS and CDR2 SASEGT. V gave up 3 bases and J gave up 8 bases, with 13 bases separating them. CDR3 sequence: CASSESSSGGYTF. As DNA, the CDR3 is TGTGCCAGCAGTGAGAGCTCATCAGGGGGCTACACCTTC.